The clone carrying this TCR beta chain is a singleton in its sample. The target antigen is unknown. The germline gives CDR1 MNHEY, CDR2 SVGAGI. This CDR3 has 15 residues. Between the trimmed V and J ends, which lost 8 bases and 0 bases, there was a span of 16 bases. The sample comes from a study of cytomegalovirus exposure and HLA in healthy donors. Study details: Later analysis reported that the 95 to 150 validation repertoires shared the platform of the 500 to 750 first-cohort repertoires.

From the 120-subject validation cohort, which was separate from the roughly 670-subject first cohort, the donors were drawn. The table came from immunoSEQ multiplex PCR; TCRdb's copy has only in-frame clones and leaves some out. The sample shows a few hundred thousand clones, about 90% of them seen only once. General observations from the study: The study labeled roughly 160 TCR beta chains cytomegalovirus-associated. In vitro work confirmed that three CMV-associated chains recognize CMV antigens.

The sample comprised PBMCs. This receptor was identified in a man younger than 35 in good health and CMV-seropositive. The V call is TRBV6-5, the J call TRBJ1-1; D might be TRBD1 (5 bases). CDR3 DNA: TGTGCCAGCGACCGACAGTATGCTATGAACACTGAAGCTTTCTTT. Its protein is CASDRQYAMNTEAFF.